This entry lists 21 T cell receptor beta chains sequenced from one sample in a study of blood T cell repertoires in COVID-19. TCRdb's copy holds only in-frame clones and misses some; the assay was immunoSEQ multiplex PCR. The sample yields about 150,000 clones, approximately 80% seen once. Sequenced input: peripheral blood. These receptors were obtained from a human donor with acute or convalescent COVID-19. The donor label of this sample is uncertain.

The rearrangement uses TRBV5-1 and TRBJ2-5, with D unresolved. Per the germline V gene, CDR1 is SGHRS and CDR2 is YFSETQ. Trimming removed 2 bases at V and 5 bases at J, with 13 bases between. The CDR3 loop spans 14 amino acids. The CDR3 DNA reads as TGCGCCAGCAGCTTCCCTTCGGGTGAGGAGACCCAGTACTTC. It codes for CASSFPSGEETQYF.

V gene TRBV19 combines with J gene TRBJ1-2; TRBD1 aligns across 10 bases. The CDR3 contains 13 residues. Germline V lookup: CDR1 LNHDA, CDR2 SQIVND (reference sequence). V trimming: 7 bases; J trimming: 6 bases; junction bases outside the gene matches: 5. This chain's CDR3 is CASKTDRGNGYTF. The CDR3 nucleotides read TGTGCCAGTAAAACGGACAGGGGGAATGGCTACACCTTC.

This clone was seen only once. The chain joins TRBV11-1 to TRBJ2-2; 8 nucleotides align to TRBD1. Looked up from germline, CDR1 is SGHAT and CDR2 is FQDESV (reference sequence). The CDR3 runs to 14 residues. With 7 bases clipped from V and 4 bases from J, the junction kept 5 bases outside the gene matches. The CDR3 region is CASTFTGGTGELFF. The CDR3 nucleotides are TGTGCCAGCACCTTTACAGGGGGCACCGGGGAGCTGTTTTTT.

The chain combines TRBV5-6 with TRBJ1-2, with TRBD1 matching over 7 bases. Germline CDR1 and CDR2: SGHDT and YYEEEE. J lost 6 bases, V lost 4 bases, and 15 bases had no gene match. This CDR3 is built from 16 residues. The CDR3 loop is CASSRRRGGAIHGYTF. The CDR3 DNA follows: TGTGCCAGCAGCCGGCGTAGAGGGGGCGCGATCCATGGCTACACCTTC.

This chain joins TRBV29-1 and TRBJ2-7; D perhaps matches TRBD1 (5 bases). The CDR3 contains 13 residues. Germline lookup yields CDR1 SQVTM and CDR2 ANQGSEA. Trimming stripped 3 bases from V and 2 bases from J, with 11 bases between. Written as DNA, the CDR3 is TGCAGCGTTGAGGCAGGGCCCCCCTACGAGCAGTACTTC. Encoded protein: CSVEAGPPYEQYF.

This chain links TRBV19 with TRBJ1-1; 8 bases fit TRBD1. Losses at the gene ends were 3 bases for V and 6 bases for J; bases not matched to a gene: 9. The CDR3 is 15 amino acids. Germline lookup yields CDR1 LNHDA and CDR2 SQIVND (reference sequence). The CDR3 bases are TGTGCCAGTAGTATCGGGGCCAGGGGGCAATCTGAAGCTTTCTTT. It translates to CASSIGARGQSEAFF.

The rearrangement uses TRBV5-4 and TRBJ1-6; tentative D call: TRBD1 (5 bases). With 4 bases removed from V and 1 base from J, the gap between germline ends came to 12 bases. The germline CDR1 and CDR2 sequences are SGHNT and YYREEE (reference sequence). CDR3 length: 16 residues. The CDR3 DNA reads as TGTGCCAGCAGCGGGGCGGGAGAATCCTATAATTCACCCCTCCACTTT. Protein: CASSGAGESYNSPLHF. Looking up the rest from reference TRBV5-4 and TRBJ1-6 gives the full variable domain: ETGVTQSPTHLIKTRGQQVTLRCSSQSGHNTVSWYQQALGQGPQFIFQYYREEENGRGNFPPRFSGLQFPNYSSELNVNALELDDSALYLCASSGAGESYNSPLHFGNGTRLTVT.

The CDR3 protein is CASGVGTVNEKLFF. For the CDR3, the DNA is TGTGCCAGCGGCGTCGGGACAGTTAATGAAAAACTGTTTTTT. J is TRBJ1-4 and V is TRBV6-5, with 7 nucleotides matching TRBD1. The CDR3 runs 14 residues. Germline V gene sequence: CDR1 MNHEY, CDR2 SVGAGI. With V trimmed by 8 bases and J by 4 bases, 7 bases remained unmatched.

This clone was detected only once. The gene calls are TRBV21-1 and TRBJ1-1; TRBD1 is taken as the D call from the table, unchecked against the DNA. TRBV21-1 is described as a pseudogene. This CDR3 is built from 14 residues. The CDR3 DNA sequence: TGTGCCAGCAGCATTCTACAGGGTTCGGCTGAAGCTTTCTTT. It encodes CASSILQGSAEAFF.

The rearrangement joins TRBV24-1 to TRBJ2-3; 9 positions agree with TRBD2. Germline V gene sequence: CDR1 KGHDR, CDR2 SFDVKD. This CDR3 comprises 17 residues. With V trimmed by 4 bases and J by 4 bases, 11 bases remained unmatched. CDR3 DNA sequence: TGTGCCACCAGTGACCCGACTAGCGGACAAAAGGCAGATACGCAGTATTTT. Protein sequence: CATSDPTSGQKADTQYF.

This chain links TRBV6-5 with TRBJ1-1; a weak D match, TRBD1 (6 bases). Germline V gene lookup returns CDR1 MNHEY and CDR2 SVGAGI. CDR3 size: 15 residues. V was cut by 4 bases and J by 4 bases, with 16 bases left in between. The CDR3 is CASSSNRVGLTEAFF. CDR3 DNA: TGTGCCAGCAGTTCTAACAGGGTGGGGCTCACTGAAGCTTTCTTT.

This clone has a handful of counts. CDR3 in DNA: TGTGCCATCAGACGACAAAGCGGTCAGCCCCAGCATTTT. Translation gives CAIRRQSGQPQHF. The chain carries TRBV10-3 and TRBJ1-5; the D is unclear. CDR1 and CDR2 from the germline V gene are ENHRY and SYGVKD. The CDR3 runs to 13 residues. V lost 6 bases and J lost 6, with 12 bases in between.

The rearrangement uses TRBV19 and TRBJ1-1, with 8 bases matching TRBD1. V shed 3 bases and J 3 bases; nucleotides not matched to a gene: 6. Germline assignment: CDR1 LNHDA and CDR2 SQIVND (reference sequence). This CDR3 region has 15 residues. The CDR3 protein is CASSILTGVDTEAFF. The CDR3 DNA is TGTGCCAGTAGTATCCTGACAGGGGTGGACACTGAAGCTTTCTTT.

This clone has a count of ten or more. V gene TRBV12-3 or TRBV12-4 combines with J gene TRBJ1-5, with 7 bases fitting TRBD1. This CDR3 contains 13 residues. The J segment lost 2 bases and the V segment lost 8 bases, leaving 3 bases of the junction unmatched. CDR3: CASARGGNQPQHF. As DNA, the CDR3 is TGTGCCAGCGCCAGGGGGGGCAATCAGCCCCAGCATTTT.

The rearrangement links TRBV7-2 to TRBJ1-5; D is perhaps TRBD1 (5 bases). V was shortened by 3 bases and J by 6 bases, with 15 bases between the two germline ends. The CDR3 extends over 15 amino acids. Germline V gene lookup returns CDR1 SGHTA and CDR2 FQGNSA. The CDR3 sequence: CASSLEAGKAQPQHF. The CDR3 coding sequence is TGTGCCAGCAGCTTGGAAGCAGGGAAGGCTCAGCCCCAGCATTTT.

This chain connects TRBV11-2 to TRBJ1-2, with D tentatively TRBD1 (5 bases). Trimming took off 7 bases at V and 4 bases at J, with 16 bases between the two ends. Germline V CDR1 and CDR2: SGHAT, FQNNGV. The CDR3 has 14 residues. The CDR3 sequence is CASKVGRVRYGYTF. The DNA of the CDR3 is TGTGCCAGCAAGGTGGGCAGGGTGCGCTATGGCTACACCTTC.

The chain combines TRBV19 with TRBJ1-1; weak D call: TRBD1 (6 bases). This CDR3 has 15 residues. V lost 7 bases to trimming and J lost 2 bases, with 17 bases between them. Germline loops: CDR1 LNHDA, CDR2 SQIVND (reference sequence). CDR3 amino acids: CASTEYRDLNTEAFF. CDR3 nucleotides: TGTGCCAGTACCGAATACAGGGACCTAAACACTGAAGCTTTCTTT. The full variable domain, rest sourced from reference TRBV19 and TRBJ1-1, is DGGITQSPKYLFRKEGQNVTLSCEQNLNHDAMYWYRQDPGQGLRLIYYSQIVNDFQKGDIAEGYSVSREKKESFPLTVTSAQKNPTAFYLCASTEYRDLNTEAFFGQGTRLTVV.

The V gene is TRBV3-1 (or the pseudogene TRBV3-2), the J gene TRBJ2-7; maybe TRBD1 (6 bases). Germline lookup yields CDR1 LGHDT and CDR2 YNNKEL (reference sequence). This CDR3 is 15 amino acids long. V lost 4 bases and J lost 1, with 14 bases in between. The CDR3 DNA follows: TGTGCCAGCAGCCCCTGGGTGGGGGCTTCCTACGAGCAGTACTTC. Translating gives CASSPWVGASYEQYF.

The chain uses TRBV29-1 and TRBJ2-5; maybe TRBD1 (6 bases). CDR1 SQVTM and CDR2 ANQGSEA come from the germline V gene. V lost 0 bases and J lost 5, with 10 bases in between. The CDR3 contains 13 residues. The CDR3 DNA is TGCAGCGTTGAAGACAGGGGATGGGAGACCCAGTACTTC. Translating it yields CSVEDRGWETQYF.

The rearrangement uses TRBV12-3 or TRBV12-4 and TRBJ1-1, with D perhaps TRBD1 (6 bases). Trimming took off 6 bases at V and 8 bases at J, with 13 bases between the two ends. The CDR3 contains 12 residues. The CDR3 sequence: CASSPQGIEAFF. CDR3 nucleotides: TGTGCCAGCAGCCCACAGGGAATCGAAGCTTTCTTT.

The chain uses TRBV6-5 and TRBJ2-3; TRBD1 agrees at 7 bases. The V gene's germline CDR1 is MNHEY and CDR2 SVGAGI. V dropped 5 bases and J dropped 4; count of bases not matched to a gene: 6. There are 14 residues in the CDR3. The CDR3 DNA sequence: TGTGCCAGCAGTCCTAACAGGGGAGCAGATACGCAGTATTTT. Translating it yields CASSPNRGADTQYF.